A selection of T cell receptor beta chains follows, all from one sample in a study of T cells in localized non-small cell lung cancer. The method was immunoSEQ multiplex PCR; TCRdb's version includes in-frame clones alone and lacks a portion of them. Of about 2,800 clones in the sample, around 33% are singletons; the top ten hold 12%. The sequencing used normal lung tissue next to the tumor, collected before any cancer treatment. The receptor source for this set is a man between 35 and 75 years old with stage I lung adenocarcinoma. The CDR3 runs from the conserved cysteine through the conserved F or W. Fields, in order: V gene, J gene, CDR3 protein.

V: TRBV30
J: TRBJ1-1
CDR3: CAWTVGLLNTEAFF

V: TRBV6-8
J: TRBJ2-7
CDR3: CASSSLTGRYEQYF

V: TRBV14
J: TRBJ2-7
CDR3: CASSQDWGYEQYF

V: TRBV11-3
J: TRBJ2-7
CDR3: CASSWTSGSREQYF

V: TRBV6-8
J: TRBJ2-5
CDR3: CASSYPPRTQYF

V: TRBV18
J: TRBJ1-2
CDR3: CASSPLGQGTLRSGYTF

V: TRBV6-8
J: TRBJ2-1
CDR3: CASSRDSYNEQFF

V: TRBV28
J: TRBJ2-6
CDR3: CASSDGWGTGANVLTF

V: TRBV29-1
J: TRBJ2-1
CDR3: CSVVLAGGPLFF

V: TRBV9
J: TRBJ2-3
CDR3: CASSALGASGTDTQYF

V: TRBV11-3
J: TRBJ1-5
CDR3: CASSTAGYGQPQHF

V: TRBV6-8
J: TRBJ1-3
CDR3: CASGRVSGNTIYF

V: TRBV28
J: TRBJ1-2
CDR3: CASSLNGGAGGYTF

V: TRBV10-1
J: TRBJ2-7
CDR3: CASSGGIPGQFTYEQYF

V: TRBV19
J: TRBJ2-3
CDR3: CASSRGDSPSTDTQYF

V: TRBV19
J: TRBJ2-1
CDR3: CASSIGGGLNEQFF

V: TRBV4-1
J: TRBJ2-7
CDR3: CASSQDGTGAGEQYF

V: TRBV18
J: TRBJ2-7
CDR3: CASSPQGAYEQYF

V: TRBV29-1
J: TRBJ2-7
CDR3: CSVEGGGTGAYEQYF

V: TRBV18
J: TRBJ2-7
CDR3: CASSPLPGLNSYEQYF

V: TRBV11-3
J: TRBJ2-3
CDR3: CASSSQTAYSTDTQYF

V: TRBV11-3
J: TRBJ1-1
CDR3: CASSFAAGGFLGTEAFF

V: TRBV11-3
J: TRBJ2-1
CDR3: CASSLGQGGRDEQFF

V: TRBV9
J: TRBJ2-3
CDR3: CASRPGRGWDTQYF

V: TRBV5-1
J: TRBJ1-4
CDR3: CASSLGIRLNEKLFF

V: TRBV15
J: TRBJ2-2
CDR3: CATSRDLQGGPTGELFF

V: TRBV29-1
J: TRBJ1-2
CDR3: CSVPRGNYGYTF

V: TRBV6-8
J: TRBJ2-3
CDR3: CASSYSGLSTDTQYF

V: TRBV11-3
J: TRBJ2-7
CDR3: CASSNRDTPYEQYF

V: TRBV11-3
J: TRBJ1-2
CDR3: CASSLGQGRNGYTF

V: TRBV2
J: TRBJ1-3
CDR3: CASSSTTVSGNTIYF

V: TRBV9
J: TRBJ2-1
CDR3: CASSPIEGSRGEQFF

V: TRBV4-1
J: TRBJ2-7
CDR3: CASSQDGWGDEQYF

V: TRBV11-3
J: TRBJ2-7
CDR3: CASSLVGGSLYEQYF

V: TRBV11-3
J: TRBJ2-1
CDR3: CASSPGQGQGAYNEQFF

V: TRBV11-3
J: TRBJ2-5
CDR3: CASSLGRPGAETQYF

V: TRBV18
J: TRBJ2-5
CDR3: CASSPPGSISGETQYF

V: TRBV6-8
J: TRBJ2-7
CDR3: CASSERLAGAYEQYF

V: TRBV18
J: TRBJ2-7
CDR3: CASSPGQGSYEQYF

V: TRBV30
J: TRBJ2-7
CDR3: CAWSAGNYEQYF

V: TRBV9
J: TRBJ2-7
CDR3: CASSEMYGGGQGEQYF

V: TRBV4-1
J: TRBJ2-7
CDR3: CASSQDLIGLVYGFVYEQYF

V: TRBV11-3
J: TRBJ2-1
CDR3: CASSPPRGFNEQFF

V: TRBV25-1
J: TRBJ1-5
CDR3: CASSGEGTNQPQHF

V: TRBV19
J: TRBJ1-4
CDR3: CASSPQPTGKLFF

V: TRBV28
J: TRBJ1-5
CDR3: CASSLERWSQHF

V: TRBV10-2
J: TRBJ1-1
CDR3: CASSVSDTEAFF

V: TRBV6-8
J: TRBJ2-7
CDR3: CAIKPGTATYEQYF

V: TRBV30
J: TRBJ2-3
CDR3: CATSSAAGARDTQYF

V: TRBV11-3
J: TRBJ1-2
CDR3: CASSLSSAANYGYTF

V: TRBV10-2
J: TRBJ2-5
CDR3: CASSGTSLETQYF

V: TRBV29-1
J: TRBJ1-2
CDR3: CSVNLQTNYGYTF

V: TRBV10-3
J: TRBJ2-5
CDR3: CAISESVDRGAETQYF

V: TRBV30
J: TRBJ1-4
CDR3: CAWSSGGHSEKLFF

V: TRBV29-1
J: TRBJ1-6
CDR3: CSARTGYSYNSPLHF

V: TRBV11-3
J: TRBJ2-7
CDR3: CASSPQTGTYEQYF

V: TRBV9
J: TRBJ1-4
CDR3: CASSPGTGREKLFF